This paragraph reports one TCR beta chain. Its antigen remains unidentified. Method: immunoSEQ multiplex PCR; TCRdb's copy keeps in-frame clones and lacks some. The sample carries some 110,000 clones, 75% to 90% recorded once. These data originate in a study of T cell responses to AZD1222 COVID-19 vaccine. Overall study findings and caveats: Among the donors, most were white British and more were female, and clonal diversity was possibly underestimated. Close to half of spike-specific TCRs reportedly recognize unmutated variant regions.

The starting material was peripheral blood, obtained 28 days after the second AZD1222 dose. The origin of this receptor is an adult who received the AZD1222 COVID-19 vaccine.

This CDR3 is CASSQVGGGQGSKAFF. CDR3 nucleotide sequence: TGTGCCAGCAGCCAAGTGGGGGGGGGACAGGGTAGTAAAGCTTTCTTT. The rearrangement uses TRBV3-1 (or the pseudogene TRBV3-2) and TRBJ1-1; 9 positions agree with TRBD1. The CDR3 sequence is 16 residues long. V lost 1 base, J lost 9 bases, and 12 bases stayed unmatched. CDR1 and CDR2 (germline): LGHDT, YNNKEL (reference sequence).